Following are 9 T cell receptor beta chains from one sample sequenced in a study of blood T cell repertoires in COVID-19. Repertoires were generated with immunoSEQ multiplex PCR, while TCRdb's copy carries only in-frame clones and drops some. The sample has about 70,000 clones; around three quarters are singletons. Sequences were obtained from peripheral blood. All receptors come from a woman in her 70s with acute or convalescent COVID-19.

The chain carries TRBV28 and TRBJ1-6; the match to TRBD1 covers 9 bases. V lost 6 bases to trimming and J lost 9 bases; unmatched junction nucleotides: 3. The V gene's germline CDR1 is MDHEN and CDR2 SYDVKM. This CDR3 region has 13 residues. CDR3 coding DNA: TGTGCCAGCAGAGGGACAGGGCTTTCACCCCTCCACTTT. This encodes CASRGTGLSPLHF.

This sequence joins TRBV19 and TRBJ2-3; 8 positions agree with TRBD2. Germline V lookup: CDR1 LNHDA, CDR2 SQIVND (reference sequence). The CDR3 loop spans 16 amino acids. V lost 6 bases, J lost 5 bases, and 13 bases stayed unmatched. The CDR3 nucleotides are TGTGCCAGTAGGACCCACGGGAGGGTGGGAAAAGATACGCAGTATTTT. Residues: CASRTHGRVGKDTQYF. Supplemented by reference TRBV19 and TRBJ2-3, the full variable domain reads DGGITQSPKYLFRKEGQNVTLSCEQNLNHDAMYWYRQDPGQGLRLIYYSQIVNDFQKGDIAEGYSVSREKKESFPLTVTSAQKNPTAFYLCASRTHGRVGKDTQYFGPGTRLTVL.

J is TRBJ2-7 and V is TRBV4-3, with TRBD2 identical over 11 bases. Per germline, CDR1 LGHNA and CDR2 YSLEER. Unmatched junction bases numbered 4, after V lost 1 base and J lost 5 bases. The CDR3 runs 15 residues. The CDR3 DNA reads as TGCGCCAGCAGCCAAGTTTATAGCGGGAGGGACGAGCAGTACTTC. The encoded protein is CASSQVYSGRDEQYF.

V and J are TRBV6-1 and TRBJ2-2, with 9 bases fitting TRBD2. The ends lost 0 bases at V and 6 bases at J; junction bases unmatched: 11. The length of the CDR3 is 18 residues. From germline, CDR1 is MNHNS and CDR2 SASEGT. CDR3 region: CASSEALLAGSGAGELFF. The CDR3 coding sequence is TGTGCCAGCAGTGAAGCGCTTCTAGCGGGGTCCGGGGCCGGGGAGCTGTTTTTT.

This clone was recorded a few times. V is TRBV6-2 or TRBV6-3 and J is TRBJ1-2, with 7 bases matching TRBD1. CDR1 is MNHEY and CDR2 is SVGEGT in the germline V gene. The CDR3 sequence is 13 residues long. V was pared by 6 bases and J by 4 bases, with 5 bases of the junction left unmatched. In nucleotides, the CDR3 is TGTGCCAGCAGCCAACAGGGGACCTATGGCTACACCTTC. The encoded protein is CASSQQGTYGYTF.

Comment on this clone: One end of the junction varies from germline; a read error may be responsible. This sample includes further DNA sequences coding for the same CDR3. The chain uses TRBV29-1 and TRBJ2-1; TRBD1 agrees at 9 bases. CDR1 and CDR2 from the germline V gene are SQVTM and ANQGSEA. This CDR3 spans 13 amino acids. CDR3 sequence (DNA): TGCAGCGCCGAGGGACAGGGATACAATGAACAGTTCTTC. This sequence encodes CSAEGQGYNEQFF.

V is TRBV14 and J is TRBJ1-5; a possible D gene is TRBD1 (6 bases). CDR1 and CDR2 from the germline V gene are SGHDN and FVKESK. The V end lost 1 base, the J end lost 7 bases, and 20 bases lay between the germline ends. This CDR3 comprises 17 residues. CDR3 amino acids: CASSQGGGKGRSQPQHF. The CDR3 DNA reads as TGTGCCAGCAGCCAAGGAGGGGGAAAAGGTAGGAGCCAGCCCCAGCATTTT.

This clone was recorded only once. The V gene is TRBV5-1, the J gene TRBJ1-6; a weak D match, TRBD1 (6 bases). V was cut by 1 base and J by 7 bases, with 15 bases left in between. The germline V gene encodes CDR1 SGHRS and CDR2 YFSETQ. The CDR3 consists of 16 residues. The CDR3 here is CASSLQGLVKNSPLHF. For the CDR3, the DNA is TGCGCCAGCAGCTTGCAGGGGCTCGTGAAAAATTCACCCCTCCACTTT. Looking up the rest from reference TRBV5-1 and TRBJ1-6 gives the full variable domain: KAGVTQTPRYLIKTRGQQVTLSCSPISGHRSVSWYQQTPGQGLQFLFEYFSETQRNKGNFPGRFSGRQFSNSRSEMNVSTLELGDSALYLCASSLQGLVKNSPLHFGNGTRLTVT.

This clone was seen only once. The CDR3 region is CASSRDRGRGGYTF. The CDR3 bases are TGTGCCAGCAGCAGGGACAGGGGAAGAGGCGGCTACACCTTC. V is TRBV5-6 and J is TRBJ1-2; TRBD1 aligns across 10 bases. Losses at the gene ends were 4 bases for V and 8 bases for J; bases not matched to a gene: 8. Germline V gene sequence: CDR1 SGHDT, CDR2 YYEEEE. The CDR3 is made up of 14 amino acids.